One sample yielded the 21 T cell receptor beta chains listed below, sequenced in a study of blood T cells in healthy people across ages. The use of a sample-barcoded 5' primer and a J-beta primer mix characterized a second PCR of 7 to 11 cycles. From the 5' RACE reads, TCRdb called clonotypes with MiXCR, one entry per CDR3 protein. The table lists around 870,000 distinct CDR3 sequences, around 26% of them singletons. Sequencing was carried out using blood. The receptor source for this set is a woman older than 75 in good health.

The table lists this clonotype with many counts. The J gene is TRBJ2-3, the V gene TRBV7-6, with D perhaps matching TRBD2 (6 bases). CDR3 length equals 14 residues. V lost 4 bases and J 3 bases, leaving 11 bases between the germline ends. Germline V gene lookup returns CDR1 SGHVS and CDR2 FNYEAQ. The CDR3 sequence is CASSYNGGTDTQYF. The CDR3 DNA is TGTGCCAGCAGCTATAACGGGGGAACAGATACGCAGTATTTT.

This clonotype was counted only a few times. This chain uses TRBV12-3 or TRBV12-4 with TRBJ2-2; TRBD1 aligns across 7 bases. This CDR3 has 14 amino acids. J gave up 7 bases and V 6 bases, and 8 bases lay outside the gene matches. The CDR3 here is CASRRTGRSGELFF. The DNA for the CDR3 is TGTGCCAGCAGGCGGACAGGAAGGAGCGGGGAGCTGTTTTTT.

This clonotype came up many times. The chain employs TRBV6-5 and TRBJ2-1; 12 nucleotides line up with TRBD2. This CDR3 comprises 14 residues. Germline V CDR1 and CDR2: MNHEY, SVGAGI. With 7 bases clipped from V and 4 bases from J, the junction kept 2 bases outside the gene matches. The CDR3: CASTGTSGYNEQFF. The DNA for the CDR3 is TGTGCCAGCACGGGGACTAGCGGGTACAATGAGCAGTTCTTC.

This clonotype was recorded a few times. The V call is TRBV6-1, the J call TRBJ1-2; D may be TRBD1 (6 bases). Trimming pared 6 bases from V and 13 bases from J, leaving 27 bases between. CDR3 length: 15 residues. Germline V gives CDR1 MNHNS, CDR2 SASEGT. The CDR3 sequence is CASSPQPLGGGAGTF. The CDR3 DNA reads TGTGCCAGCAGCCCACAGCCTTTAGGGGGGGGCGCCGGCACCTTC.

Many counts were recorded for this clonotype. CDR3 loop: CASSQGRDREPDTQYF. CDR3 sequence (DNA): TGTGCCAGCAGCCAAGGGCGGGACAGGGAGCCAGATACGCAGTATTTT. The genes are TRBV3-1 and TRBJ2-3; 9 bases fit TRBD1. Per the germline V gene, CDR1 is LGHDT and CDR2 is YNNKEL (reference sequence). This CDR3 is built from 16 residues. V was clipped by 1 base and J by 4 bases; unmatched bases: 6.

This clonotype was counted ten times or more. V and J are TRBV5-1 and TRBJ2-1; D may correspond to TRBD1 or TRBD2 (5 bases each). The CDR3 totals 14 residues. Germline-derived CDR1 and CDR2 are SGHRS and YFSETQ. Deletions cut 2 bases from V and 8 bases from J, with 14 bases between. The CDR3: CASSFWQGDDEQFF. The CDR3 DNA reads TGCGCCAGCAGCTTTTGGCAGGGAGACGATGAGCAGTTCTTC.

This chain links TRBV4-1 with TRBJ1-1; perhaps TRBD1 as D (6 bases). The CDR3 sequence is 15 residues long. The germline V gene encodes CDR1 MGHRA and CDR2 YSYEKL. Trimming stripped 0 bases from V and 3 bases from J, with 11 bases between. CDR3 sequence: CASSQDLQGHTEAFF. DNA for the CDR3: TGCGCCAGCAGCCAAGATCTTCAGGGGCACACTGAAGCTTTCTTT.

V usage is TRBV30 and J usage is TRBJ2-2, with TRBD1 matching over 7 bases. The CDR3 runs to 13 residues. V was pared by 1 base and J by 6 bases, with 2 bases of the junction left unmatched. Germline V gene sequence: CDR1 GTSNPN, CDR2 SVGIG (reference sequence). This CDR3 reads CAWSDQGAGELFF. The CDR3 coding sequence is TGTGCCTGGAGTGACCAGGGGGCCGGGGAGCTGTTTTTT.

In its sample, this clonotype was seen a few times. This could be a read error, since a much larger clone is one nucleotide away. The V gene is TRBV6-2 or TRBV6-3, the J gene TRBJ2-1; perhaps TRBD1 as D (6 bases). The germline V gene encodes CDR1 MNHEY and CDR2 SVGEGT. The CDR3 runs 12 residues. The V gene lost 1 base and the J gene lost 13 bases, with 11 bases spanning the gap. The chain's CDR3 is CASSYCQGYQFF. As DNA, the CDR3 is TGTGCCAGCAGTTACTGCCAGGGGTACCAGTTCTTC.

This clonotype was seen only a few times. The rearrangement uses TRBV24-1 and TRBJ2-1; the D gene is possibly TRBD1 (5 bases). V was pared by 8 bases and J by 9 bases, with 16 bases between. The CDR3 length is 13 residues. Germline V gene data show CDR1 as KGHDR and CDR2 as SFDVKD. The CDR3 reads CATKSASRGEQFF. The CDR3 DNA is TGTGCCACCAAATCTGCTAGTAGGGGTGAGCAGTTCTTC.

In its sample, this clonotype was seen a few times. The chain joins TRBV6-2 or TRBV6-3 to TRBJ1-2; 9 bases fit TRBD1. This CDR3 spans 14 amino acids. V lost 6 bases to trimming and J lost 8 bases; unmatched junction nucleotides: 10. CDR1 and CDR2 (germline): MNHEY, SVGEGT. Written as DNA, the CDR3 is TGTGCCAGCAGCGACCGGGACAGGGATTTCGGCTACACCTTC. Translation: CASSDRDRDFGYTF.

Comment on this clonotype: Being one base from a much bigger clone, this may be a read error. V usage is TRBV5-5 and J usage is TRBJ1-2; no firm D call. CDR1 is SGHKS, CDR2 YYEKEE, per germline (reference sequence). The germline V and J ends were trimmed by 4 bases and 4 bases, with 17 bases remaining between them. The CDR3 is 15 amino acids. CDR3 region: CASSLRVEPGYGYTF. In DNA, the CDR3 is TGTGCCAGCAGCCTCCGCGTCGAACCTGGCTATGGCTACACCTTC.

This clonotype has more than one count but fewer than ten. This sequence joins TRBV20-1 and TRBJ1-5; 7 bases are shared with TRBD1. With V trimmed by 6 bases and J by 2 bases, 16 bases remained unmatched. This CDR3 has 17 residues. Per germline, CDR1 DFQATT and CDR2 SNEGSKA (reference sequence). The CDR3 here is CSAWTGHLRGGNQPQHF. The DNA of the CDR3 is TGCAGTGCCTGGACAGGACACCTTCGAGGTGGCAATCAGCCCCAGCATTTT.

This clonotype was seen ten or more times. This chain joins TRBV12-3 or TRBV12-4 and TRBJ1-2; possible D gene TRBD1, 6 bases. Trimming cost V 2 bases and J 4 bases, with 8 bases left between them. The CDR3 has 13 amino acids. CDR3 protein: CASSLRGSYGYTF. Written as DNA, the CDR3 is TGTGCCAGCAGTTTAAGGGGGAGCTATGGCTACACCTTC.

This clonotype was counted ten times or more. The rearrangement uses TRBV12-3 or TRBV12-4 and TRBJ2-1, with a possible D match to TRBD1 (6 bases). The CDR3 consists of 13 residues. Trimming pared 3 bases from V and 4 bases from J, leaving 7 bases between. The CDR3 nucleotides are TGTGCCAGCAGTTTCGGACAGTACAATGAGCAGTTCTTC. Its translation: CASSFGQYNEQFF.

The J gene is TRBJ2-3, the V gene TRBV12-3 or TRBV12-4; D may be TRBD1 (7 bases). The V end was cut by 3 bases, the J end by 3 bases, with 16 bases between. The CDR3 contains 16 residues. CDR3 protein: CASSFRQGLRTDTQYF. In nucleotides, the CDR3 is TGTGCCAGCAGTTTCCGACAGGGACTGAGAACAGATACGCAGTATTTT.

This clonotype appeared many times. This rearrangement joins TRBV20-1 to TRBJ2-7; TRBD2 aligns across 8 bases. This CDR3 comprises 16 residues. Trimming removed 0 bases from V and 0 bases from J; junction bases left unmatched: 7. Germline V CDR1 and CDR2: DFQATT, SNEGSKA (reference sequence). The chain's CDR3 is CSARDDVSGDSYEQYF. CDR3 DNA: TGCAGTGCTAGAGATGATGTTAGCGGGGACTCCTACGAGCAGTACTTC.

A few counts support this clonotype. Given a much more abundant clone one base away, this may be a read error. The chain links TRBV2 to TRBJ2-7, with D unclear. CDR3 length: 12 amino acids. Germline loops: CDR1 SNHLY, CDR2 FYNNEI. Trimming took off 4 bases at V and 1 base at J, with 5 bases between the two ends. The CDR3 bases are TGTGCCAGCAGTGTCAATTCCTACGAGCAGTACTTC. Protein sequence: CASSVNSYEQYF.

The chain uses TRBV12-3 or TRBV12-4 and TRBJ2-2; 7 nucleotides agree with TRBD1. The CDR3 consists of 15 residues. J lost 16 bases, V lost 4 bases, and 18 bases had no gene match. CDR3 coding DNA: TGTGCCAGCAGTTCTCGTCGACAGGGTCGATTTAGGCGGTTTTTT. As protein: CASSSRRQGRFRRFF.

The sample holds a few counts of this clonotype. This chain connects TRBV11-3 to TRBJ2-7; perhaps TRBD2 as D (5 bases). The CDR3 sequence is 14 residues long. V was trimmed by 7 bases and J by 7 bases, leaving 20 bases between them. Germline-derived CDR1 and CDR2 are SGHNT and YENEEA. The CDR3 spells CASILTSVGNEQYF. The CDR3 DNA sequence: TGTGCCAGCATCCTTACTAGTGTGGGCAATGAGCAGTACTTC.

On this clonotype itself: A single base separates this from a much larger clone, so it may be a read error. The chain employs TRBV7-2 and TRBJ2-1; 8 nucleotides agree with TRBD2. V shed 5 bases and J 7 bases; nucleotides not matched to a gene: 7. The CDR3 loop spans 14 amino acids. CDR1 and CDR2 from the germline V gene are SGHTA and FQGNSA. Here the CDR3 reads CASSPGGGWNEQFF. CDR3 nucleotide sequence: TGTGCCAGCAGCCCTGGCGGGGGGTGGAATGAGCAGTTCTTC.